The source of this TCR beta chain is a study of CD8 T cells in Susac syndrome (dated by TCRdb to the late 2010s). In the study overall: Among the Susac syndrome patients who were sequenced, clinically active disease was present in about six and clinical remission was observed in fewer than 10. Repertoire sequencing was used to test whether CD8+ T cell activation and differentiation in Susac syndrome was antigen driven. Susac syndrome patients were therapy-naive, on corticosteroids (some also receiving IVIg), or on IVIg alone at blood withdrawal.

Concerning this clonotype itself: No antigen is known for it. One base away there is no much larger clone; base qualities are not given.

Broader findings and caveats from the paper: The number of individuals in the TCR sequencing and HLA analysis was acknowledged as relatively small. The CD4+ T cell repertoire of patients with Susac syndrome showed no detectable clonal expansion.

High-throughput TCR beta sequencing profiled peripheral blood CD8+ and CD4+ T cells from healthy donors, Susac syndrome patients and multiple sclerosis patients. The Susac syndrome patients fulfilled recently defined diagnostic criteria for definite or probable disease. CD8+ TEMRA cells were enriched by FACS, while bulk CD8+ and CD4+ T cells were purified by magnetic negative isolation. Blood was drawn into EDTA tubes, processed within 24 hours, and PBMCs were isolated by density gradient centrifugation. PBMCs intended for TCR sequencing were cryopreserved in liquid nitrogen and thawed later in a water bath at 37 degrees C. The sorted or isolated CD4+, CD8+ and CD8+ TEMRA cells had a purity of 90% or higher. From the germline V gene (reference sequence), CDR1 is DFQATT and CDR2 is SNEGSKA. Trimming costs V 6 bases and J 11 bases, and their ends lie 23 bases apart. From the cysteine through the phenylalanine, the CDR3 covers 14 amino acids. Kept here is only the CDR3 DNA, which spans 42 bases and is read in frame from base 1.

RNA was extracted using the RNeasy kit, and about 0.5 to 1 microgram was reverse transcribed with random hexamers. The immunoSEQ multiplex PCR assay, which covers 54 Vbeta and 13 Jbeta segments, was used to amplify TCR beta CDR3 regions. To correct PCR amplification bias, a synthetic template baseline was used for both primer optimization and computational correction. As for the original processing: Reads were annotated to V, D and J genes per IMGT and analyzed with immunoSEQ Analyzer, keeping only productive sequences. Clonality was calculated as one minus the Shannon entropy normalized by log2 of the number of productive unique sequences. For each patient and control, public and private clones were evaluated among the 100 most prevalent clones. Susac-specific clones were defined as absent from healthy and MS cohorts, 800 to 1,200 published viral clones and other ImmuneACCESS disease sequences. TCRdb trimmed the raw reads at Q25, called clones with MiXCR and kept productive beta chains. Rows are unified per CDR3 protein, each entry keeping the most common DNA and genes. The V and J calls were not made by the authors but by TCRdb's processing. The sample table shows some 180,000 distinct CDR3 sequences, and 90% to 95% are seen once. The ten largest clones add up to 0.085% to 0.09% of the sample.

This TCR came from a human donor with Susac syndrome. The sample taken for sequencing was CD4+ T cells from PBMCs. Rearrangement joined TRBV20-1 to TRBJ2-1; 6 matching bases give a weak D call of TRBD2. The CDR3: CSAQSGTSVSKQFF. The DNA reads TGCAGTGCCCAATCCGGGACTTCGGTGAGTAAGCAGTTCTTC.